These T cell receptor beta chains were read from a single sample in a study of cytomegalovirus exposure and HLA in healthy donors. Some clones are missing from TCRdb's copy, which holds only in-frame ones; the method was immunoSEQ multiplex PCR. Of about 130,000 clones detected, roughly four fifths appear once; the ten largest clones hold approximately 2%. The source material was PBMCs. These receptors came from a man aged 25 to 45 in good health and CMV-seronegative. Both conserved end residues are part of each CDR3. The order of the fields is CDR3 length, clone size, D gene, J gene, V gene, CDR3 DNA, CDR3 protein. The D gene is left open where the match is weak. For some rows the clone size is stated as once, few or many, or as a class when expanded; others skip it.

cdr3_length: 11; clone_size: few; d_call: NA; j_call: TRBJ1-2; v_call: TRBV5-1; cdr3_nt: TGCGCCAGCAGCTTGGGGGCCGTCTACACCTTC; cdr3_aa: CASSLGAVYTF
cdr3_length: 12; clone_size: NA; d_call: NA; j_call: TRBJ2-3; v_call: TRBV14; cdr3_nt: TGTGCCAGCAGCCTTCCTCTGGATACGCAGTATTTT; cdr3_aa: CASSLPLDTQYF
cdr3_length: 14; clone_size: NA; d_call: TRBD2; j_call: TRBJ2-7; v_call: TRBV27; cdr3_nt: TGTGCCAGCAGTTGGGGCGGGAGACTGAACGAGCAGTACTTC; cdr3_aa: CASSWGGRLNEQYF
cdr3_length: 15; clone_size: NA; d_call: TRBD2; j_call: TRBJ2-3; v_call: TRBV19; cdr3_nt: TGTGCCAGTACTCCGGGACTAGCGGGAGCAGATACGCAGTATTTT; cdr3_aa: CASTPGLAGADTQYF
cdr3_length: 13; clone_size: NA; d_call: TRBD1; j_call: TRBJ2-1; v_call: TRBV9; cdr3_nt: TGTGCCAGCAGCACGACAGGGACCAATGAGCAGTTCTTC; cdr3_aa: CASSTTGTNEQFF
cdr3_length: 15; clone_size: NA; d_call: NA; j_call: TRBJ2-3; v_call: TRBV4-2; cdr3_nt: TGTGCCAGCAGCCAAGAAGGAGCGCGAACAGATACGCAGTATTTT; cdr3_aa: CASSQEGARTDTQYF
cdr3_length: 13; clone_size: NA; d_call: NA; j_call: TRBJ1-5; v_call: TRBV5-8; cdr3_nt: TGTGCCAGCAGCTCGGACTGGGATCAGCCCCAGCATTTT; cdr3_aa: CASSSDWDQPQHF
cdr3_length: 15; clone_size: NA; d_call: NA; j_call: TRBJ1-1; v_call: TRBV15; cdr3_nt: TGTGCCACCAGCAGAGATCCAGGGTTGAGCACTGAAGCTTTCTTT; cdr3_aa: CATSRDPGLSTEAFF
cdr3_length: 15; clone_size: NA; d_call: TRBD2; j_call: TRBJ2-3; v_call: TRBV13; cdr3_nt: TGTGCCAGCAGCTCTGAGCGGGGGAGCACAGATACGCAGTATTTT; cdr3_aa: CASSSERGSTDTQYF
cdr3_length: 15; clone_size: few; d_call: NA; j_call: TRBJ1-4; v_call: TRBV30; cdr3_nt: TGTGCCTGGAGTTTAGGACAAGCAACTAATGAAAAACTGTTTTTT; cdr3_aa: CAWSLGQATNEKLFF
cdr3_length: 14; clone_size: NA; d_call: TRBD1; j_call: TRBJ2-7; v_call: TRBV6-1; cdr3_nt: TGTGCCAGCAGTGAGGGGACAGCTTCCTACGAGCAGTACTTC; cdr3_aa: CASSEGTASYEQYF
cdr3_length: 17; clone_size: NA; d_call: TRBD1; j_call: TRBJ2-3; v_call: TRBV7-9; cdr3_nt: TGTGCCAGCAGCTTGGGCCAGGGGGCGAAAGGCACAGATACGCAGTATTTT; cdr3_aa: CASSLGQGAKGTDTQYF
cdr3_length: 15; clone_size: NA; d_call: TRBD2; j_call: TRBJ2-7; v_call: TRBV6-1; cdr3_nt: TGTGCCAGCAGTGAAAGTGCGGGAGGAGGCCACGAGCAGTACTTC; cdr3_aa: CASSESAGGGHEQYF
cdr3_length: 16; clone_size: once; d_call: TRBD2; j_call: TRBJ2-1; v_call: TRBV19; cdr3_nt: TGTGCCAGTAGTTTGATTAGCGGGAGTTCCTACAATGAGCAGTTCTTC; cdr3_aa: CASSLISGSSYNEQFF
cdr3_length: 11; clone_size: NA; d_call: NA; j_call: TRBJ2-2; v_call: TRBV29-1; cdr3_nt: TGCAGCGTCCTCAGGGCCGGGGAGCTGTTTTTT; cdr3_aa: CSVLRAGELFF
cdr3_length: 14; clone_size: NA; d_call: TRBD1; j_call: TRBJ2-5; v_call: TRBV6-1; cdr3_nt: TGTGCCAGCAGTGAAGGGACAGGGGTGGGGACCCAGTACTTC; cdr3_aa: CASSEGTGVGTQYF
cdr3_length: 16; clone_size: NA; d_call: TRBD1; j_call: TRBJ2-1; v_call: TRBV5-1; cdr3_nt: TGCGCCAGCAGCCCGGGGACCGGACAGGACGGCAATGAGCAGTTCTTC; cdr3_aa: CASSPGTGQDGNEQFF
cdr3_length: 12; clone_size: NA; d_call: NA; j_call: TRBJ2-7; v_call: TRBV6-4; cdr3_nt: TGTGCCAGCACCGCGGCGACCCCCGAGCAGTACTTC; cdr3_aa: CASTAATPEQYF
cdr3_length: 15; clone_size: NA; d_call: TRBD1; j_call: TRBJ2-7; v_call: TRBV28; cdr3_nt: TGTGCCAGCACGCCGACAGGGGTAGAAAGTTACGAGCAGTACTTC; cdr3_aa: CASTPTGVESYEQYF
cdr3_length: 13; clone_size: NA; d_call: TRBD1; j_call: TRBJ1-1; v_call: TRBV9; cdr3_nt: TGTGCCAGCAGCCTCGGACAGGAGGATGAAGCTTTCTTT; cdr3_aa: CASSLGQEDEAFF
cdr3_length: 14; clone_size: NA; d_call: NA; j_call: TRBJ1-4; v_call: TRBV6-5; cdr3_nt: TGTGCCAGCAGTTTTACTATGAGGGATGAAAAACTGTTTTTT; cdr3_aa: CASSFTMRDEKLFF
cdr3_length: 17; clone_size: once; d_call: NA; j_call: TRBJ2-5; v_call: TRBV15; cdr3_nt: TGTGCCACCAGCAGAGGACGGAGTGCCCCCATACAAGAGACCCAGTACTTC; cdr3_aa: CATSRGRSAPIQETQYF
cdr3_length: 13; clone_size: NA; d_call: NA; j_call: TRBJ1-5; v_call: TRBV5-4; cdr3_nt: TGTGCCAGCAGCTTGGAGGGGCGACAGCCCCAGCATTTT; cdr3_aa: CASSLEGRQPQHF
cdr3_length: 14; clone_size: NA; d_call: TRBD1; j_call: TRBJ1-2; v_call: TRBV7-9; cdr3_nt: TGTGCCAGCAGGTCCGGGACAGGGAACTATGGCTACACCTTC; cdr3_aa: CASRSGTGNYGYTF
cdr3_length: 17; clone_size: NA; d_call: TRBD2; j_call: TRBJ2-2; v_call: TRBV5-1; cdr3_nt: TGCGCCAGCAAAAACAAAGGGGGACTAGCGGGAGTCGGGGAGCTGTTTTTT; cdr3_aa: CASKNKGGLAGVGELFF